This T cell receptor (delta chain) was documented in a study of Vδ1+ human thymocytes. The sorted cells were CD3+ Vdelta1+ Vdelta2- thymocytes from alphabeta-depleted thymus. This clone occurred a few times. Its specificity is unknown. The study, taken as a whole, reports: In the thymus, TRG and TRD repertoires looked highly polyclonal with Gaussian CDR3 lengths. Approximately 20% of thymic delta-chain sequences were Vdelta2, with few Vdelta3, unlike blood Vdelta1+ controls.

Trimming removed 2 bases at V and 3 bases at J, with 40 bases between. The CDR3 runs 24 residues. The germline CDR1 and CDR2 sequences are TSWWSYY and QGS. The template was reverse-transcribed extracted RNA. Multiplex PCR used pooled V-gene forward primers and a constant-region reverse primer to amplify CDR3s. TCRdb re-called the multiplex PCR reads with CATT. In the table there are 45,000 to 60,000 delta-chain clones, about 16% of which are singletons. This chain connects TRDV1 to TRDJ1; tentatively, D is TRDD2 or TRDD3 (5 bases each). The sample consisted of Vdelta1+ gamma-delta thymocytes from the thymus. Noted subset: FACS-sorted CD3+ TCRalphabeta- TCRVdelta1+ TCRVdelta2- thymocytes. The TCR originated in a boy under two years old who had congenital heart surgery. Written as DNA, the CDR3 is TGTGCTCTTGGGGAAGGCTACCTACGAGGTGTTGGGGCAACGGGTCCCCCGGTCCCCGATAAACTCATCTTT. Translated: CALGEGYLRGVGATGPPVPDKLIF.